A selection of T cell receptor beta chains follows, all from one sample in a study of CD8+ T cells in alopecia areata. The assay was immunoSEQ multiplex PCR, and TCRdb's table has in-frame clones only and misses some. Of 150,000 or so clones in the sample, 65% to 75% were seen once. This material consisted of CD8+ T cells sorted from blood, taken at week 0. The receptor set was obtained from a human donor with alopecia areata. The CDR3 runs from the conserved cysteine through the conserved F or W. A D gene is named only where the DNA matches it firmly. The size of a clone is reported for some rows only, either as once, few or many, or as a class for expanded clones.

V gene	D gene	CDR3 length	clone size	J gene	CDR3 protein	CDR3 DNA
TRBV13	TRBD1	18	few	TRBJ1-2	CASSLSTRGTVYREGYTF	TGTGCCAGCAGCTTATCGACTCGCGGGACAGTCTACAGAGAAGGCTACACCTTC
TRBV10-3	.	19	.	TRBJ2-6	CAISESLGTESSGANVLTF	TGTGCCATCAGTGAGTCTTTAGGGACGGAGAGCTCTGGGGCCAACGTCCTGACTTTC
TRBV7-2	.	14	.	TRBJ2-7	CASSQGTFPGEQYF	TGTGCCAGCAGCCAAGGGACGTTTCCTGGCGAGCAGTACTTC
TRBV27	.	14	.	TRBJ2-7	CASSPQGIDYEQYF	TGTGCCAGCAGCCCACAGGGAATCGACTACGAGCAGTACTTC
TRBV25-1	.	14	few	TRBJ1-5	CASSDRTSRQPQHF	TGTGCCAGCAGTGACCGTACGTCGCGGCAGCCCCAGCATTTT
TRBV19	TRBD1	14	.	TRBJ1-5	CASSTGQSNQPQHF	TGTGCCAGTAGTACGGGACAGAGCAATCAGCCCCAGCATTTT
TRBV11-2	TRBD2	13	few	TRBJ2-5	CASSPAGEETQYF	TGTGCCAGCAGTCCAGCGGGAGAAGAGACCCAGTACTTC
TRBV7-9	.	15	.	TRBJ1-2	CASSSGTGRGEGYTF	TGTGCCAGCAGCTCCGGGACCGGAAGAGGGGAAGGCTACACCTTC
TRBV4-1	TRBD1	15	once	TRBJ2-1	CASSQVQGPNNEQFF	TGCGCCAGCAGCCAAGTACAGGGGCCCAACAATGAGCAGTTCTTC
TRBV30	.	14	.	TRBJ2-7	CAWSRADSSIEQYF	TGTGCCTGGTCGAGGGCCGACAGTTCCATTGAGCAGTACTTC
TRBV30	.	14	.	TRBJ1-2	CAWSSGQNNYGYTF	TGTGCCTGGAGTTCGGGCCAGAATAACTATGGCTACACCTTC
TRBV7-9	.	15	few	TRBJ2-7	CASSPNTTLAYEQYF	TGTGCCAGCAGCCCCAACACAACCCTGGCCTACGAGCAGTACTTC
TRBV28	.	14	few	TRBJ1-5	CASSPRLAGQPQHF	TGTGCCAGCAGCCCGAGGCTGGCGGGTCAGCCCCAGCATTTT
TRBV27	TRBD1	12	few	TRBJ2-7	CASSLDRLRQYF	TGTGCCAGCAGTTTGGACAGGCTCCGGCAGTACTTC
TRBV7-9	TRBD2	15	.	TRBJ2-1	CASSSPGLANNEQFF	TGTGCCAGCAGCTCTCCGGGACTAGCTAACAATGAGCAGTTCTTC
TRBV11-3	.	15	.	TRBJ2-5	CASSLGTRTEETQYF	TGTGCCAGCAGCTTAGGTACCCGTACCGAGGAGACCCAGTACTTC
TRBV30	.	12	.	TRBJ2-7	CAWNEALEEQYF	TGTGCCTGGAATGAGGCACTCGAGGAGCAGTACTTC
TRBV11-2	.	15	.	TRBJ1-6	CASSLDLSYNSPLHF	TGTGCCAGCAGCTTAGACCTCTCCTATAATTCACCCCTCCACTTT
TRBV30	.	13	.	TRBJ2-7	CAWSFEGTYEQYF	TGTGCCTGGAGTTTTGAAGGAACCTACGAGCAGTACTTC
TRBV7-9	.	17	few	TRBJ2-3	CASRTPGTPKGTDTQYF	TGTGCCAGCAGGACCCCCGGGACTCCTAAAGGCACAGATACGCAGTATTTT
TRBV6-1	.	16	.	TRBJ1-6	CASSEDPWSEDSPLHF	TGTGCCAGCAGTGAAGACCCCTGGAGTGAGGATTCACCCCTCCACTTT
TRBV4-1	.	15	few	TRBJ1-1	CASSQDIQGNTEAFF	TGCGCCAGCAGCCAAGATATCCAGGGGAACACTGAAGCTTTCTTT
TRBV19	.	15	.	TRBJ1-2	CASSPDPGFLYGYTF	TGTGCCAGTAGTCCCGATCCGGGATTCCTCTATGGCTACACCTTC
TRBV27	.	14	.	TRBJ2-7	CASSLRGAPYEQYF	TGTGCCAGCAGTTTAAGGGGCGCCCCCTACGAGCAGTACTTC
TRBV15	.	16	few	TRBJ2-2	CATSRRPHRPAGELFF	TGTGCCACCAGCAGACGCCCGCACAGACCGGCCGGGGAGCTGTTTTTT
TRBV30	.	13	.	TRBJ1-2	CAWSPGPTYGYTF	TGTGCCTGGTCCCCGGGTCCCACTTATGGCTACACCTTC
TRBV29-1	TRBD2	15	.	TRBJ2-1	CSVEKSGGRTDEQFF	TGCAGCGTTGAAAAATCGGGGGGTCGCACCGATGAGCAGTTCTTC
TRBV7-2	.	16	.	TRBJ2-2	CASSLALGGNTGELFF	TGTGCCAGCAGCTTAGCACTAGGCGGGAACACCGGGGAGCTGTTTTTT
TRBV29-1	.	14	.	TRBJ1-2	CSVPGAWDNYGYTF	TGCAGCGTTCCAGGTGCTTGGGATAACTATGGCTACACCTTC
TRBV6-5	.	14	.	TRBJ2-5	CASSYSGDQETQYF	TGTGCCAGCAGTTACTCGGGCGACCAAGAGACCCAGTACTTC
TRBV29-1	.	13	.	TRBJ1-2	CSVSAGQPYGYTF	TGCAGCGTGTCTGCCGGACAGCCCTATGGCTACACCTTC
TRBV6-4	.	15	.	TRBJ1-2	CASSQDSQDNYGYTF	TGTGCCAGCAGTCAGGACAGCCAGGATAACTATGGCTACACCTTC
TRBV18	.	16	.	TRBJ2-7	CASSPTGGTGSYEQYF	TGTGCCAGCTCACCCACGGGAGGGACAGGGAGCTACGAGCAGTACTTC
TRBV6-1	TRBD2	16	.	TRBJ2-3	CASSESLAGGPDTQYF	TGTGCCAGCAGTGAATCCCTAGCGGGGGGCCCAGATACGCAGTATTTT
TRBV29-1	.	13	few	TRBJ1-6	CSVGGETPGALHF	TGCAGCGTTGGTGGGGAAACCCCAGGAGCCCTCCACTTT
TRBV5-1	.	15	.	TRBJ2-7	CASSFQGSNSYEQYF	TGCGCCAGCAGCTTCCAGGGCTCGAATTCCTACGAGCAGTACTTC
TRBV29-1	TRBD1	17	.	TRBJ1-5	CSVQGGIPQGGNQPQHF	TGCAGCGTTCAAGGGGGGATTCCACAGGGGGGCAATCAGCCCCAGCATTTT